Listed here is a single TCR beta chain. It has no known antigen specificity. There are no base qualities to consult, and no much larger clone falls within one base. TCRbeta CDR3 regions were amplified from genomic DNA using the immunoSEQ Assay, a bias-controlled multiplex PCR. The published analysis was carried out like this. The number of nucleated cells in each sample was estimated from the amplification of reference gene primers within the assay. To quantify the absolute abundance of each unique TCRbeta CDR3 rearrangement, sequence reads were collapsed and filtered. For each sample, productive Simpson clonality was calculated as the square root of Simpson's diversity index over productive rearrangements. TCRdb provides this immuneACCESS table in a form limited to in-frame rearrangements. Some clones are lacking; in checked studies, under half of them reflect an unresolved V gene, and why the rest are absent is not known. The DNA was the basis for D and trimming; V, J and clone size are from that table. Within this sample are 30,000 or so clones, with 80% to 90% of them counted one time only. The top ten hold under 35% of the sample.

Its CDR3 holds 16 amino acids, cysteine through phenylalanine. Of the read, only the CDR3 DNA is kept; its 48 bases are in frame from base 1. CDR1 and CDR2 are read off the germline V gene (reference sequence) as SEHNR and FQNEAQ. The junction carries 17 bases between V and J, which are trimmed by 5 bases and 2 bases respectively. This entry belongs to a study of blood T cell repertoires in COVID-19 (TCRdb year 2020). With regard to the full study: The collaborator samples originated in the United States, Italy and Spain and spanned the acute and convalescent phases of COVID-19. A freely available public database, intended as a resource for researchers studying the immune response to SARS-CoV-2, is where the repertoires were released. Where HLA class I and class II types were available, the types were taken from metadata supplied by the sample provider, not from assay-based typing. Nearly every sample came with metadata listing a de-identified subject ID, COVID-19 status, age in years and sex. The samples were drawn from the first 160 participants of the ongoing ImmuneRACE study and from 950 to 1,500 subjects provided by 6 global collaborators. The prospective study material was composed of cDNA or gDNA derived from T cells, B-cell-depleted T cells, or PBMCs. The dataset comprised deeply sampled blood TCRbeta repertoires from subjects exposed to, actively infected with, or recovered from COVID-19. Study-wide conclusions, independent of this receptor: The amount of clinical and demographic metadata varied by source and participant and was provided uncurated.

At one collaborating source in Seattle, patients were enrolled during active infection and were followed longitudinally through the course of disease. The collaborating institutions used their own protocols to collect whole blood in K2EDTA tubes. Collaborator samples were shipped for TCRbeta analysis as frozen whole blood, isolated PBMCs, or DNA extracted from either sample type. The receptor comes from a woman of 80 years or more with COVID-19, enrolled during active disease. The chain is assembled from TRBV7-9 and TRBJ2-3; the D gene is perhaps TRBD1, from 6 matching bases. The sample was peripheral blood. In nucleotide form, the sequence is TGTGCCAGCAGCCGGTTTGGACAGAGACTCACAGATACGCAGTATTTT. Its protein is CASSRFGQRLTDTQYF.